These 23 T cell receptor beta chains were all obtained from the same sample, sequenced in a study of beta chain features in type 1 diabetes. Study-level results: All four CD4+ subsets of Type 1 diabetes patients contained TCRB CDR3s that were moderately but significantly shorter.

Their antigens are not known. Expressed TCRB transcripts were sequenced after all isolated RNA was converted to cDNA. The protocol was immunoSEQ multiplex PCR, while the TCRdb copy is restricted to in-frame clones and leaves out a portion. The data contain about 710,000 clones, 11% to 15% of them singletons. Material: naive CD4+ T cells from blood. Every receptor here comes from a man aged 18-30 years with type 1 diabetes.

This clone has more than one count but fewer than ten. The chain couples TRBV2 to TRBJ2-3; D call uncertain. Germline assignment: CDR1 SNHLY and CDR2 FYNNEI. Trimming took off 2 bases at V and 4 bases at J, with 4 bases between the two ends. The CDR3 is 12 amino acids. CDR3 coding DNA: TGTGCCAGCAGTGAATCTGCAGATACGCAGTATTTT. Translated: CASSESADTQYF.

The count of this clone is one. V is TRBV28 and J is TRBJ1-2, with 9 positions matching TRBD1. J gave up 5 bases and V 5 bases, and 6 bases lay outside the gene matches. The CDR3 is 14 amino acids. Germline V gene data show CDR1 as MDHEN and CDR2 as SYDVKM. The chain's CDR3 is CASSPGQGHYGYTF. The DNA for the CDR3 is TGTGCCAGCAGTCCGGGACAGGGCCATTATGGCTACACCTTC.

This clone was seen more than once but under ten times. The chain uses TRBV30 and TRBJ1-6; D not certain. Trimming stripped 0 bases from V and 3 bases from J, with 12 bases between. The CDR3 is 16 amino acids. Germline V CDR1 and CDR2: GTSNPN, SVGIG (reference sequence). Written as DNA, the CDR3 is TGTGCCTGGAGTGTACTGGGCAGGAACTATAATTCACCCCTCCACTTT. Protein sequence: CAWSVLGRNYNSPLHF.

This clone was counted only a few times. This rearrangement joins TRBV5-1 to TRBJ2-3, with 11 bases matching TRBD2. The CDR3 is 19 amino acids. CDR1 SGHRS and CDR2 YFSETQ come from the germline V gene. The junction had 11 bases not matched to a gene; V was cut back by 1 base and J by 1 base. CDR3 loop: CASSLTPASGRYGTDTQYF. The DNA for the CDR3 is TGCGCCAGCAGCTTGACCCCGGCTAGCGGGAGGTATGGCACAGATACGCAGTATTTT. Together with reference TRBV5-1 and TRBJ2-3, the CDR3 gives the full variable domain: KAGVTQTPRYLIKTRGQQVTLSCSPISGHRSVSWYQQTPGQGLQFLFEYFSETQRNKGNFPGRFSGRQFSNSRSEMNVSTLELGDSALYLCASSLTPASGRYGTDTQYFGPGTRLTVL.

The genes are TRBV9 and TRBJ2-7; no definite D call. The CDR3 extends over 12 amino acids. Germline V gene data show CDR1 as SGDLS and CDR2 as YYNGEE. Trimming left V 4 bases short and J 2 bases short, with 7 bases between. The CDR3 is CASSQNTYEQYF. CDR3 sequence (DNA): TGTGCCAGCAGCCAGAATACCTACGAGCAGTACTTC.

The rearrangement joins TRBV11-2 to TRBJ2-3; D is possibly TRBD1 (6 bases). Germline V gene lookup returns CDR1 SGHAT and CDR2 FQNNGV. The CDR3 sequence is 14 residues long. V shed 4 bases and J shed 3 bases, with 11 bases lying between them. CDR3 bases: TGTGCCAGCAGCTCCAGGGGTTTGACAGATACGCAGTATTTT. Its protein product is CASSSRGLTDTQYF. Together with reference TRBV11-2 and TRBJ2-3, the CDR3 gives the full variable domain: EAGVAQSPRYKIIEKRQSVAFWCNPISGHATLYWYQQILGQGPKLLIQFQNNGVVDDSQLPKDRFSAERLKGVDSTLKIQPAKLEDSAVYLCASSSRGLTDTQYFGPGTRLTVL.

This clone was picked up a small number of times. V usage is TRBV18 and J usage is TRBJ2-5; D remains unclear. The CDR3 runs to 14 residues. With 0 bases removed from V and 2 bases from J, the gap between germline ends came to 7 bases. Germline V gene lookup returns CDR1 KGHSH and CDR2 LQKENI. The DNA of the CDR3 is TGTGCCAGCTCACCACCTAATGTTCAAGAGACCCAGTACTTC. As protein: CASSPPNVQETQYF.

The sample holds a few counts of this clone. The chain links TRBV6-4 to TRBJ1-1; 10 bases align to TRBD1. Germline V CDR1 and CDR2: MRHNA, SNTAGT. CDR3 length: 15 residues. V trimming: 6 bases; J trimming: 5 bases; junction bases outside the gene matches: 9. The CDR3 sequence is CASRPNDRGLTEAFF. As DNA, the CDR3 is TGTGCCAGCAGACCCAACGACAGGGGGCTGACTGAAGCTTTCTTT.

In this sample, this clone turned up a few times. V and J are TRBV10-3 and TRBJ2-4; 10 nucleotides match TRBD1. The germline gives CDR1 ENHRY, CDR2 SYGVKD. The V and J ends lost 6 bases and 7 bases, in that order; junction bases with no gene match: 6. This CDR3 spans 14 amino acids. CDR3 region: CAIRGQGRENIQYF. The CDR3 DNA follows: TGTGCCATCAGGGGACAGGGGCGTGAGAACATTCAGTACTTC.

This clone was counted a few times. This chain uses TRBV20-1 with TRBJ1-2, with D unclear. CDR3 size: 10 residues. Germline CDR1 is DFQATT and CDR2 is SNEGSKA (reference sequence). V lost 4 bases and J 8 bases, leaving 8 bases between the germline ends. CDR3 DNA sequence: TGCAGTGCTACCGAGGTGGGCTACACCTTC. Translation gives CSATEVGYTF.

This chain uses TRBV5-1 with TRBJ2-3; 8 positions match TRBD2. The V segment lost 4 bases and the J segment 6 bases; nucleotides outside the gene matches: 7. This CDR3 has 14 residues. The germline gives CDR1 SGHRS, CDR2 YFSETQ. The chain's CDR3 is CASSNGLAFDTQYF. For the CDR3, the DNA is TGCGCCAGCAGCAACGGACTAGCTTTTGATACGCAGTATTTT.

Only a few counts were recorded for this clone. The chain's CDR3 is CASSARTGPEKLFF. The CDR3 nucleotides are TGTGCCAGCAGCGCGCGGACAGGGCCCGAAAAACTGTTTTTT. J is TRBJ1-4 and V is TRBV11-2; TRBD1 matches 8 bases. Unmatched junction bases numbered 7, after V lost 5 bases and J lost 8 bases. Germline V gene sequence: CDR1 SGHAT, CDR2 FQNNGV. CDR3 length: 14 residues. Supplemented by reference TRBV11-2 and TRBJ1-4, the full variable domain reads EAGVAQSPRYKIIEKRQSVAFWCNPISGHATLYWYQQILGQGPKLLIQFQNNGVVDDSQLPKDRFSAERLKGVDSTLKIQPAKLEDSAVYLCASSARTGPEKLFFGSGTQLSVL.

Comment on this clone: Other nucleotide sequences in the sample specify the same CDR3. The CDR3 sequence: CASSPRGSTDTQYF. The CDR3 nucleotides are TGTGCCAGCAGCCCCCGAGGTAGCACAGATACGCAGTATTTT. This sequence joins TRBV9 and TRBJ2-3, with D uncertain. Trimming removed 4 bases from V and 0 bases from J, with 9 bases in between. The CDR3 runs 14 residues. The V gene's germline CDR1 is SGDLS and CDR2 YYNGEE.

The chain combines TRBV28 with TRBJ1-6, with 9 nucleotides matching TRBD1. This CDR3 is 15 amino acids long. Germline V gene sequence: CDR1 MDHEN, CDR2 SYDVKM. The trim removed 3 bases at V and 4 bases at J, leaving 1 base unmatched. The chain's CDR3 is CASSFGQGYNSPLHF. The CDR3 nucleotides read TGTGCCAGCAGTTTCGGACAGGGGTATAATTCACCCCTCCACTTT.

This sequence joins TRBV7-9 and TRBJ2-7, with a tentative D call TRBD2 (5 bases). The CDR3 consists of 13 residues. The ends were cut back, 5 bases at V and 2 bases at J, with 10 bases in the middle. Per germline, CDR1 SEHNR and CDR2 FQNEAQ (reference sequence). The CDR3 loop reads CASSTTIAYEQYF. The DNA of the CDR3 is TGTGCCAGCAGCACGACTATAGCCTACGAGCAGTACTTC.

The chain is built from TRBV29-1 and TRBJ1-2; D is possibly TRBD1 (5 bases). The V end lost 7 bases, the J end lost 2 bases, and 14 bases lay between the germline ends. This CDR3 contains 13 residues. Germline CDR1 reads SQVTM; CDR2 reads ANQGSEA. CDR3 bases: TGCAGCGCTACTAAGGACACGAACTATGGCTACACCTTC. Protein product: CSATKDTNYGYTF.

This clone has a handful of counts. The gene calls are TRBV29-1 and TRBJ1-5; D ambiguous. The V gene lost 4 bases and the J gene lost 1 base, with 8 bases spanning the gap. Germline CDR1 and CDR2: SQVTM and ANQGSEA. CDR3 length: 13 amino acids. The CDR3 DNA follows: TGCAGCGTTGTGTGTCCCAGCAATCAGCCCCAGCATTTT. It is translated as CSVVCPSNQPQHF.

This clone was found a few times. The sample carries other DNA sequences with the same CDR3. This chain uses TRBV7-9 with TRBJ2-5; unclear D gene. Per germline, CDR1 SEHNR and CDR2 FQNEAQ (reference sequence). This CDR3 comprises 11 residues. Trimming left V 6 bases short and J 2 bases short, with 4 bases between. The chain's CDR3 is CASSRQETQYF. CDR3 bases: TGTGCCAGCAGTCGTCAAGAGACCCAGTACTTC.

This clone occurred a few times. The V and J genes are TRBV11-2 and TRBJ2-1; 11 bases agree with TRBD1. CDR3 length: 16 amino acids. Germline V gene lookup returns CDR1 SGHAT and CDR2 FQNNGV. Unmatched junction bases numbered 7, after V lost 2 bases and J lost 7 bases. The CDR3 reads CASSLPGTGGYNEQFF. CDR3 DNA sequence: TGTGCCAGCAGCTTACCGGGGACAGGGGGATATAATGAGCAGTTCTTC.

A few counts support this clone. The chain has TRBV6-5 and TRBJ1-3; the D is unclear. The CDR3 runs to 15 residues. CDR1 is MNHEY and CDR2 is SVGAGI in the germline V gene. The V and J ends lost 5 bases and 0 bases respectively, with 11 bases between them. The CDR3 sequence is CASSRTESSGNTIYF. CDR3 sequence (DNA): TGTGCCAGCAGTCGCACGGAGAGCTCTGGAAACACCATATATTTT.

This clone has just a few counts. V is TRBV28 and J is TRBJ2-3; 10 bases fit TRBD1. CDR1 and CDR2 from the germline V gene are MDHEN and SYDVKM. The CDR3 is 16 amino acids. The V and J ends lost 4 bases and 1 base, in that order; junction bases with no gene match: 5. This chain's CDR3 is CASSSPGTGGTDTQYF. Here the CDR3 DNA reads TGTGCCAGCAGTTCCCCCGGGACAGGGGGCACAGATACGCAGTATTTT.

The gene calls are TRBV27 and TRBJ2-7; D remains unclear. This CDR3 region has 15 residues. Germline loops: CDR1 MNHEY, CDR2 SMNVEV (reference sequence). V lost 6 bases, J lost 0 bases, and 15 bases lay in between. CDR3 nucleotide sequence: TGTGCCAGCAGCCAAACAGTTTTTTCCTCCTACGAGCAGTACTTC. Protein sequence: CASSQTVFSSYEQYF.

In this sample, this clone turned up a few times. This rearrangement joins TRBV6-4 to TRBJ2-1; 9 positions match TRBD2. Germline CDR1 reads MRHNA; CDR2 reads SNTAGT. The V and J ends lost 4 bases and 6 bases, in that order; junction bases with no gene match: 7. CDR3 length: 15 residues. In DNA, the CDR3 is TGTGCCAGCAGTGTCCAGACTAGCGGCCGCAATGAGCAGTTCTTC. It yields the protein CASSVQTSGRNEQFF.